In its sample, the clone carrying this T cell receptor (beta chain) was seen a few times. Its antigen is undetermined. The sample is drawn from a study of blood T cells in healthy people across ages. Study-level points and caveats: Donors of long life had a larger count of naive CD4+ cells and greater diversity than aged donors.

The second PCR ran about 6 to 12 cycles with a sample-barcoded 5' primer and J-beta primers. Every molecule of cDNA carried a tag from a template-switch adaptor with 12 random nucleotides. TCRdb analysed the 5' RACE reads with MiXCR anew, one entry per CDR3 protein. Of 980,000 or so distinct CDR3 sequences in the sample, about 44% were seen once. What was sequenced was blood. The source of this sequence is a man younger than 40 in good health.

The CDR3 region has the DNA TGTGCCAGCAGCCAAGAAAGGGACTTACAAGAGACCCAGTACTTC. It codes for CASSQERDLQETQYF. J is TRBJ2-5 and V is TRBV4-2; TRBD2 is a possible D gene (6 bases). This CDR3 region has 15 residues. From germline, CDR1 is LGHNA and CDR2 YNFKEQ. Trimming stripped 0 bases from V and 2 bases from J, with 10 bases between.